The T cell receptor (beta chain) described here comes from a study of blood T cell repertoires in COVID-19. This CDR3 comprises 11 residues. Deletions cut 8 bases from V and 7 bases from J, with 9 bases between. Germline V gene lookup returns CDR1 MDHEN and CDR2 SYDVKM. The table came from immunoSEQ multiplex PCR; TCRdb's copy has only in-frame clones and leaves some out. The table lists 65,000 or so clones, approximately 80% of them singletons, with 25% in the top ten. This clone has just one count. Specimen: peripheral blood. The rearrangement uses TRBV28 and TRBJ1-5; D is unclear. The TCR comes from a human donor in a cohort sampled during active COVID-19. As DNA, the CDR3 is TGTGCCAGCGCTCGGTTCCAGCCCCAGCATTTT. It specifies CASARFQPQHF.